Presented here are 25 T cell receptor beta chains from one specimen sequenced in a study of response to subunit inactivated influenza vaccine. TCRdb passed the RT-PCR reads through MiXCR, listing each CDR3 protein once. The profile shows 700,000 to 800,000 distinct CDR3 sequences, about 18% of them singletons. This specimen was PBMCs from blood, taken around 5 days after vaccination. These receptors came from a man in his forties or fifties who received an inactivated influenza vaccine.

This clonotype is a singleton in its sample. The V call is TRBV12-3 or TRBV12-4, the J call TRBJ2-3; TRBD2 is a possible D gene (6 bases). Trimming cost V 5 bases and J 0 bases, with 12 bases left between them. The CDR3 consists of 15 residues. CDR3 in amino acids: CASSRGYQSTDTQYF. DNA of the CDR3: TGTGCCAGCAGTCGGGGGTATCAAAGCACAGATACGCAGTATTTT.

This chain joins TRBV3-1 and TRBJ2-7; 7 bases agree with TRBD2. Germline assignment: CDR1 LGHDT and CDR2 YNNKEL (reference sequence). The CDR3 runs to 14 residues. V lost 5 bases to trimming and J lost 0 bases; unmatched junction nucleotides: 4. CDR3 sequence (DNA): TGTGCCAGCAGCAAGCCTAGCGGCTCCTACGAGCAGTACTTC. Its protein is CASSKPSGSYEQYF.

As concerns this clonotype: This may be a read error: a much more frequent sequence differs by one nucleotide. The J gene is TRBJ2-3, the V gene TRBV9, with 9 nucleotides matching TRBD1. Germline V gene sequence: CDR1 SGDLS, CDR2 YYNGEE. The CDR3 has 15 residues. CDR3 amino acids: CAISSGQGNTDTQYF. The CDR3 DNA follows: TGTGCCATCAGCTCCGGACAGGGGAACACAGATACGCAGTATTTT.

This chain joins TRBV10-3 and TRBJ2-5, with a tentative D call TRBD2 (5 bases). Germline CDR1 ENHRY, CDR2 SYGVKD. The CDR3 has 15 amino acids. Trimming left V 0 bases short and J 5 bases short, with 13 bases between. The CDR3 sequence is CAISESGSLMETQYF. The CDR3 DNA reads TGTGCCATCAGTGAGTCGGGGAGTTTAATGGAGACCCAGTACTTC.

A few counts support this clonotype. The chain couples TRBV12-3 or TRBV12-4 to TRBJ2-2, with 13 bases matching TRBD2. Unmatched junction bases numbered 10, after V lost 5 bases and J lost 7 bases. The CDR3 runs 17 residues. The CDR3 DNA sequence: TGTGCCAGCAGTGCCGCCGGGACTAGCGGGATTGTCGGGGAGCTGTTTTTT. It yields the protein CASSAAGTSGIVGELFF.

As DNA, the CDR3 is TGCAGCGTTGTTCGCGACAGGGGGCGAAGAGAGACCCAGTACTTC. It encodes CSVVRDRGRRETQYF. V is TRBV29-1 and J is TRBJ2-5, with 10 bases lining up with TRBD1. Trimming removed 4 bases from V and 4 bases from J; junction bases left unmatched: 9. This CDR3 region has 15 residues. In germline, CDR1 is SQVTM, CDR2 ANQGSEA.

This clonotype was picked up a small number of times. The V gene is TRBV6-5, the J gene TRBJ2-2; D not certain. The CDR3 consists of 13 residues. Germline-derived CDR1 and CDR2 are MNHEY and SVGAGI. V was shortened by 2 bases and J by 5 bases, with 6 bases between the two germline ends. The CDR3 region has the DNA TGTGCCAGCAGTTACAGGGCGACCGGGGAGCTGTTTTTT. Amino acid sequence: CASSYRATGELFF.

The chain is built from TRBV21-1 and TRBJ1-1. TRBV21-1 is a listed pseudogene. The CDR3 has 21 residues. As DNA, the CDR3 is TGTGCCAGCAGCAAAGCGGGAGGAACTCCCGTTTCGTCTCGGATGGACACTGAAGCTTTCTTT. Residues: CASSKAGGTPVSSRMDTEAFF.

The sample holds many counts of this clonotype. Compared with germline, one end of the junction differs, possibly owing to a read error. The chain combines TRBV5-1 with TRBJ1-1; D is undetermined. The CDR3 is made up of 12 amino acids. Per germline, CDR1 SGHRS and CDR2 YFSETQ. CDR3 region: CASSLLGTEAFF. The CDR3 coding sequence is TGTGCCAGCAGTTTATTGGGCACTGAAGCTTTCTTT.

The chain recombines TRBV10-3 with TRBJ2-1; D might be TRBD1 (7 bases). Germline-derived CDR1 and CDR2 are ENHRY and SYGVKD. Trimming left V 10 bases short and J 9 bases short, with 25 bases between. The CDR3 runs to 15 residues. The CDR3 DNA reads TGTGCCACCGGTCAAGCAGGACAGGCCGGGGGTGAGCAGTTCTTC. It codes for CATGQAGQAGGEQFF.

This clonotype was recorded at least ten times. This chain links TRBV29-1 with TRBJ2-1; a weak D match, TRBD2 (6 bases). This CDR3 comprises 14 residues. Germline CDR1 is SQVTM and CDR2 is ANQGSEA. V dropped 3 bases and J dropped 7 bases, with 16 bases sitting between them. CDR3 in amino acids: CSVDRAGRNNEQFF. DNA of the CDR3: TGCAGCGTTGATAGGGCGGGAAGAAATAATGAGCAGTTCTTC.

This clonotype was counted many times. This sequence joins TRBV5-1 and TRBJ1-1, with 9 bases identical to TRBD1. CDR3 length: 15 residues. V gave up 4 bases and J gave up 4 bases; unmatched junction bases: 8. CDR1 and CDR2 from the germline V gene are SGHRS and YFSETQ. This CDR3 is CASSRNRGPGTEAFF. CDR3 DNA sequence: TGCGCCAGCAGCAGGAACAGGGGGCCGGGCACTGAAGCTTTCTTT.

The J gene is TRBJ2-1, the V gene TRBV7-2, with TRBD2 identical over 7 bases. V lost 8 bases and J lost 8; bases outside the gene matches: 12. The length of the CDR3 is 14 residues. The germline CDR1 and CDR2 sequences are SGHTA and FQGNSA. This chain's CDR3 is CASLATGGSYEQFF. As DNA, the CDR3 is TGTGCCAGCTTGGCCACGGGCGGGAGCTATGAGCAGTTCTTC.

The V and J genes are TRBV28 and TRBJ2-2; D gene uncertain. Germline CDR1 MDHEN, CDR2 SYDVKM. Trimming shortened V by 4 bases and J by 7 bases, and 13 bases separated the two germline ends. The length of the CDR3 is 14 residues. The CDR3 DNA sequence: TGTGCCAGCAGTTGGGGTGCAACAAACGGGGAGCTGTTTTTT. It yields the protein CASSWGATNGELFF.

This clonotype was recorded a few times. The CDR3 nucleotides read TGTGCCAGCTCACTTCGGGACAGGTTTTCCTACGAGCAGTACTTC. It specifies CASSLRDRFSYEQYF. The chain employs TRBV18 and TRBJ2-7; TRBD1 matches at 8 bases. CDR1 is KGHSH, CDR2 LQKENI, per germline. The trim removed 4 bases at V and 1 base at J, leaving 6 bases unmatched. The CDR3 has 15 residues.

This clonotype was seen a few times. The chain is built from TRBV7-2 and TRBJ1-5; D remains unclear. The CDR3 extends over 14 amino acids. CDR1 is SGHTA, CDR2 FQGNSA, per germline. V lost 1 base, J lost 0 bases, and 4 bases lay in between. The CDR3 nucleotides are TGTGCCAGCAGCTTAGAGATTAGCAATCAGCCCCAGCATTTT. Translated: CASSLEISNQPQHF.

The chain couples TRBV30 to TRBJ2-7; D may be TRBD1 (6 bases). Germline assignment: CDR1 GTSNPN and CDR2 SVGIG (reference sequence). Trimming shortened V by 0 bases and J by 1 base, and 13 bases separated the two germline ends. CDR3 length: 15 residues. CDR3 sequence (DNA): TGTGCCTGGAGTGTTTACAGGGAAATTTCCTACGAGCAGTACTTC. Translation gives CAWSVYREISYEQYF.

This clonotype was observed a handful of times. The rearrangement uses TRBV6-5 and TRBJ1-2; no firm D call. Germline V gene data show CDR1 as MNHEY and CDR2 as SVGAGI. V was shortened by 0 bases and J by 0 bases, with 11 bases between the two germline ends. This CDR3 spans 16 amino acids. The CDR3: CASSYSIPRTNYGYTF. DNA for the CDR3: TGTGCCAGCAGTTACTCGATCCCCCGCACTAACTATGGCTACACCTTC.

The chain employs TRBV6-2 or TRBV6-3 and TRBJ1-1; D gene uncertain. CDR1 and CDR2 from the germline V gene are MNHEY and SVGEGT. Trimming removed 2 bases at V and 3 bases at J, with 10 bases between. The CDR3 spans 14 residues. CDR3 amino acids: CASSYEWDDTEAFF. CDR3 in DNA: TGTGCCAGCAGTTACGAGTGGGATGACACTGAAGCTTTCTTT.

The rearrangement links TRBV4-2 to TRBJ1-6, with a weak D call TRBD1 (6 bases). This CDR3 contains 15 residues. Trimming took off 4 bases at V and 13 bases at J, with 20 bases between the two ends. The germline V gene has CDR1 LGHNA and CDR2 YNFKEQ. Here the CDR3 reads CASSPAERDITPLHF. CDR3 nucleotide sequence: TGTGCCAGCAGCCCGGCCGAACGGGACATTACCCCCCTCCACTTT.

A few counts support this clonotype. The V and J genes are TRBV7-2 and TRBJ2-5; possible D gene TRBD2, 5 bases. Germline V CDR1 and CDR2: SGHTA, FQGNSA. The CDR3 consists of 15 residues. Trimming pared 1 base from V and 2 bases from J, leaving 11 bases between. CDR3 sequence reads: CASSLGARLQETQYF. The DNA for the CDR3 is TGTGCCAGCAGCTTAGGCGCCAGACTACAAGAGACCCAGTACTTC.

The chain uses TRBV3-1 and TRBJ2-1, with unresolved D. Germline loops: CDR1 LGHDT, CDR2 YNNKEL (reference sequence). The CDR3 is made up of 15 amino acids. Between the trimmed V and J ends, which lost 0 bases and 2 bases, there was a span of 8 bases. The CDR3 sequence: CASSQDPSAYNEQFF. The CDR3 nucleotides read TGTGCCAGCAGCCAAGATCCAAGCGCCTACAATGAGCAGTTCTTC.

The chain combines TRBV15 with TRBJ1-2; tentative D call: TRBD1 (5 bases). V was clipped by 0 bases and J by 5 bases, with 13 bases between them. The length of the CDR3 is 15 residues. Germline V gene lookup returns CDR1 LNHNV and CDR2 YYDKDF (reference sequence). For the CDR3, the DNA is TGTGCCACCAGCAGAGAGGTGGGGGTAGGGTATGGCTACACCTTC. Translation gives CATSREVGVGYGYTF.

This clonotype appeared many times. CDR3 nucleotide sequence: TGTGCCAGCAGCTCCCGTGGCGGTTTGCAAGAGACCCAGTACTTC. Translation gives CASSSRGGLQETQYF. The chain carries TRBV6-1 and TRBJ2-5; no firm D call. V lost 6 bases to trimming and J lost 2 bases, with 16 bases between them. The CDR3 spans 15 residues. Germline assignment: CDR1 MNHNS and CDR2 SASEGT.

This clonotype was recorded a few times. This rearrangement joins TRBV27 to TRBJ2-1, with 10 nucleotides matching TRBD2. The CDR3 extends over 17 amino acids. V was pared by 3 bases and J by 2 bases, with 7 bases of the junction left unmatched. CDR1 is MNHEY and CDR2 is SMNVEV in the germline V gene (reference sequence). In nucleotides, the CDR3 is TGTGCCAGCAGTTTCCTGAGAACTAGCGGGGCCTACAATGAGCAGTTCTTC. Its translation: CASSFLRTSGAYNEQFF.